The 27 T cell receptor beta chains given below trace back to one sample, sequenced in a study of T cell responses to AZD1222 COVID-19 vaccine. Clones were sequenced by immunoSEQ multiplex PCR, and TCRdb holds only the in-frame ones, with some missing. The sample lists about 150,000 clones, approximately 83% occurring once. Specimen: peripheral blood, collected on day 0 of AZD1222 vaccination. These receptors were collected from an adult in good health.

The CDR3 coding sequence is TGTGCCACCAGCAGAGTAGGCCGACTCGAGCTAAGAGCTTTCTTT. It encodes CATSRVGRLELRAFF. The chain carries TRBV15 and TRBJ1-1, with D unresolved. Between the trimmed V and J ends, which lost 1 base and 10 bases, there was a span of 19 bases. The CDR3 is made up of 15 amino acids. From germline, CDR1 is LNHNV and CDR2 YYDKDF (reference sequence).

This chain uses TRBV28 with TRBJ1-2; D gene unclear. The CDR3 extends over 16 amino acids. V was cut by 2 bases and J by 3 bases, with 16 bases left in between. CDR1 MDHEN and CDR2 SYDVKM come from the germline V gene. CDR3 residues: CASSLRTHPSDYGYTF. CDR3 nucleotides: TGTGCCAGCAGTTTACGGACGCACCCCTCGGACTATGGCTACACCTTC.

The CDR3 bases are TGTGCCAGTAGGAGGACACCAGCAACTAATGAAAAACTGTTTTTT. It codes for CASRRTPATNEKLFF. This chain uses TRBV19 with TRBJ1-4; TRBD1 might be the D (5 bases). The ends were cut back, 6 bases at V and 0 bases at J, with 11 bases in the middle. Germline V CDR1 and CDR2: LNHDA, SQIVND (reference sequence). The length of the CDR3 is 15 residues.

This chain joins TRBV3-1 (or the pseudogene TRBV3-2) and TRBJ2-7; D call uncertain. Trimming shortened V by 6 bases and J by 0 bases, and 15 bases separated the two germline ends. The CDR3 has 15 amino acids. In germline, CDR1 is LGHDT, CDR2 YNNKEL (reference sequence). The CDR3 loop is CASSESYDSSYEQYF. DNA of the CDR3: TGTGCCAGCAGTGAGTCGTATGATAGCTCCTACGAGCAGTACTTC.

V is TRBV11-2 and J is TRBJ2-1; TRBD1 aligns across 7 bases. Germline V CDR1 and CDR2: SGHAT, FQNNGV. The junction had 14 bases not matched to a gene; V was cut back by 1 base and J by 8 bases. This CDR3 contains 17 residues. The CDR3 loop reads CASSLGDRVDALDEQFF. CDR3 sequence (DNA): TGTGCCAGCAGCTTAGGAGACAGGGTTGACGCTCTGGATGAGCAGTTCTTC.

As DNA, the CDR3 is TGTGCCAGCAGCCTGGGAGGGGGTCAGCCCCAGCATTTT. Its translation: CASSLGGGQPQHF. The gene calls are TRBV7-9 and TRBJ1-5; D might be TRBD1 (6 bases). The CDR3 contains 13 residues. CDR1 and CDR2 from the germline V gene are SEHNR and FQNEAQ (reference sequence). Trimming stripped 5 bases from V and 6 bases from J, with 11 bases between.

This clone was seen more than once but under ten times. The chain recombines TRBV25-1 with TRBJ2-3; D not certain. Germline CDR1 reads MGHDK; CDR2 reads SYGVNS. The CDR3 consists of 11 residues. Trimming shortened V by 6 bases and J by 4 bases, and 5 bases separated the two germline ends. The CDR3 DNA is TGTGCCAGCAGGGTGGCAGATACGCAGTATTTT. Amino acid sequence: CASRVADTQYF.

The rearrangement joins TRBV5-1 to TRBJ2-7; the match to TRBD1 covers 10 bases. With 0 bases clipped from V and 6 bases from J, the junction kept 9 bases outside the gene matches. The CDR3 loop spans 16 amino acids. The germline V gene has CDR1 SGHRS and CDR2 YFSETQ. The CDR3: CASSLAGTGVLGEQYF. The CDR3 DNA sequence: TGCGCCAGCAGCTTGGCCGGGACAGGGGTCTTAGGCGAGCAGTACTTC.

The chain carries TRBV10-2 and TRBJ1-2; D remains ambiguous. Germline V lookup: CDR1 WSHSY, CDR2 SAAADI. V was cut by 6 bases and J by 4 bases, with 15 bases left in between. This CDR3 has 14 amino acids. The CDR3 nucleotides are TGCGCCAGCAGAGAGAGAGCATGGGGCTATGGCTACACCTTC. Protein product: CASRERAWGYGYTF.

On this clone itself: The same CDR3 is also encoded by other DNA sequences in this sample. V gene TRBV27 combines with J gene TRBJ1-2, with TRBD1 matching over 7 bases. Germline V lookup: CDR1 MNHEY, CDR2 SMNVEV (reference sequence). The trim removed 6 bases at V and 4 bases at J, leaving 8 bases unmatched. This CDR3 has 14 residues. The CDR3 bases are TGTGCCAGCAGCCCCAGACAGGGCCTCTATGGCTACACCTTC. It yields the protein CASSPRQGLYGYTF.

This clone was detected only once. The V gene is TRBV15, the J gene TRBJ2-2, with 12 bases that match TRBD1. The V gene's germline CDR1 is LNHNV and CDR2 YYDKDF (reference sequence). The ends lost 6 bases at V and 7 bases at J; junction bases unmatched: 6. The CDR3 has 15 amino acids. CDR3 in amino acids: CATRRDRGLGGELFF. The CDR3 DNA sequence: TGTGCCACCAGGAGGGACAGGGGGCTCGGCGGGGAGCTGTTTTTT.

The chain joins TRBV11-3 to TRBJ2-5; D may be TRBD1 (7 bases). From germline, CDR1 is SGHNT and CDR2 YENEEA. CDR3 length: 13 residues. The V end lost 5 bases, the J end lost 4 bases, and 11 bases lay between the germline ends. This CDR3 is CASSTQGGETQYF. The CDR3 DNA sequence: TGTGCCAGCAGCACCCAGGGGGGAGAGACCCAGTACTTC.

The chain combines TRBV14 with TRBJ2-4; D might be TRBD2 (6 bases). This CDR3 spans 11 amino acids. Per the germline V gene, CDR1 is SGHDN and CDR2 is FVKESK. V gave up 2 bases and J gave up 15 bases, with 11 bases separating them. This CDR3 reads CASSQQGLVYF. The CDR3 coding sequence is TGTGCCAGCAGCCAACAGGGACTCGTGTACTTC.

In this sample, this clone turned up a few times. This chain joins TRBV5-1 and TRBJ1-6; 7 bases agree with TRBD1. Germline-derived CDR1 and CDR2 are SGHRS and YFSETQ. The V segment lost 0 bases and the J segment 10 bases; nucleotides outside the gene matches: 7. This CDR3 has 15 amino acids. The CDR3 region has the DNA TGCGCCAGCAGCTTGGACAGGGGCGGAAAATCACCCCTCCACTTT. Protein sequence: CASSLDRGGKSPLHF.

This chain uses TRBV9 with TRBJ2-7; 11 nucleotides agree with TRBD2. The CDR3 contains 18 residues. Germline loops: CDR1 SGDLS, CDR2 YYNGEE. V gave up 0 bases and J gave up 2 bases; unmatched junction bases: 10. CDR3 region: CASSVGMASGRITYEQYF. The CDR3 nucleotides are TGTGCCAGCAGCGTAGGAATGGCTAGCGGGAGGATTACCTACGAGCAGTACTTC.

This clone was seen only once. This chain connects TRBV4-1 to TRBJ2-1, with D uncertain. Trimming cost V 1 base and J 5 bases, with 9 bases left between them. CDR3 size: 14 residues. Germline CDR1 MGHRA, CDR2 YSYEKL. Written as DNA, the CDR3 is TGCGCCAGCAGCCAAGGTCTCGGAGACAATGAGCAGTTCTTC. It translates to CASSQGLGDNEQFF.

V is TRBV4-2 and J is TRBJ2-7; no firm D call. CDR1 is LGHNA, CDR2 YNFKEQ, per germline. The CDR3 contains 15 residues. V lost 4 bases and J lost 2, with 15 bases in between. The CDR3 nucleotides are TGTGCCAGCAGCCGGCTAACTGCGGCCCCCTACGAGCAGTACTTC. Its translation: CASSRLTAAPYEQYF.

The chain is built from TRBV16 and TRBJ1-3; D is unclear. The germline V gene encodes CDR1 KGHSY and CDR2 FQNENV. V lost 4 bases and J lost 4, with 11 bases in between. The length of the CDR3 is 14 residues. CDR3 in amino acids: CASSPWREGNTIYF. The CDR3 DNA is TGTGCCAGCAGCCCCTGGCGGGAAGGAAACACCATATATTTT.

This clone has a single count. V gene TRBV27 combines with J gene TRBJ1-2; 8 nucleotides line up with TRBD1. Germline assignment: CDR1 MNHEY and CDR2 SMNVEV (reference sequence). The CDR3 is 17 amino acids. J lost 4 bases, V lost 4 bases, and 14 bases had no gene match. CDR3 nucleotides: TGTGCCAGCAGTTCCGAGGCAGGGACAGGAAAGGGCTATGGCTACACCTTC. It encodes CASSSEAGTGKGYGYTF.

The rearrangement links TRBV7-7 to TRBJ2-1, with a tentative D call TRBD2 (6 bases). The CDR3 has 16 residues. Germline CDR1 SSHAT, CDR2 FNYEAQ (reference sequence). V lost 1 base and J lost 0, with 10 bases in between. This chain's CDR3 is CASSLGAGSSYNEQFF. The CDR3 nucleotides read TGTGCCAGCAGCTTAGGGGCGGGGAGCTCCTACAATGAGCAGTTCTTC.

The chain couples TRBV6-2 or TRBV6-3 to TRBJ2-5; 12 bases match TRBD2. The germline gives CDR1 MNHEY, CDR2 SVGEGT. The CDR3 length is 18 residues. The V gene end was trimmed by 6 bases and the J gene end by 2 bases; junction bases not matched to a gene: 13. The CDR3 DNA sequence: TGTGCCAGCAGCAGCAGGACTAGCGGGATGGAGGGACAAGAGACCCAGTACTTC. Its translation is CASSSRTSGMEGQETQYF.

The chain carries TRBV7-8 and TRBJ1-1; D is undetermined. Germline values: CDR1 SGHVS, CDR2 FQNEAQ. V lost 1 base and J 3 bases, leaving 12 bases between the germline ends. The CDR3 has 15 amino acids. The CDR3 spells CASSLGYILDTEAFF. The DNA for the CDR3 is TGTGCCAGCAGCTTAGGATACATACTGGACACTGAAGCTTTCTTT. Supplemented by reference TRBV7-8 and TRBJ1-1, the full variable domain reads GAGVSQSPRYKVAKRGQDVALRCDPISGHVSLFWYQQALGQGPEFLTYFQNEAQLDKSGLPSDRFFAERPEGSVSTLKIQRTQQEDSAVYLCASSLGYILDTEAFFGQGTRLTVV.

This clone occurred once. V usage is TRBV7-8 and J usage is TRBJ1-4; weak D call: TRBD1 (6 bases). V dropped 3 bases and J dropped 4 bases, with 21 bases sitting between them. This CDR3 is built from 18 residues. Germline V gives CDR1 SGHVS, CDR2 FQNEAQ. This chain's CDR3 is CASSFSPRLGGVNEKLFF. For the CDR3, the DNA is TGTGCCAGCAGCTTCTCGCCCCGCTTAGGGGGAGTTAATGAAAAACTGTTTTTT.

The chain carries TRBV5-1 and TRBJ1-1, with TRBD1 matching 12 bases. The CDR3 length is 16 residues. Losses at the gene ends were 0 bases for V and 5 bases for J; bases not matched to a gene: 5. Germline CDR1 SGHRS, CDR2 YFSETQ. CDR3 sequence (DNA): TGCGCCAGCAGCTTGGCCGGGACAGGGGGCGAGACTGAAGCTTTCTTT. As protein: CASSLAGTGGETEAFF.

This clone was picked up a small number of times. Written as DNA, the CDR3 is TGTGCCAGCAGCGTAGACGGGGTATTTTACGATACGCAGTATTTT. It translates to CASSVDGVFYDTQYF. The chain combines TRBV9 with TRBJ2-3; D might be TRBD2 (5 bases). Trimming removed 0 bases from V and 6 bases from J, with 14 bases in between. The CDR3 loop spans 15 amino acids. CDR1 and CDR2 from the germline V gene are SGDLS and YYNGEE.

This rearrangement joins TRBV3-1 (or the pseudogene TRBV3-2) to TRBJ2-5; 7 nucleotides align to TRBD2. Germline trimming cut 8 bases from V and 5 bases from J; bases unmatched to any gene: 2. The germline gives CDR1 LGHDT, CDR2 YNNKEL (reference sequence). The CDR3 runs 11 residues. The CDR3 nucleotides read TGTGCCAGCGGAGCGGGGGAGACCCAGTACTTC. Its translation is CASGAGETQYF.

The rearrangement joins TRBV6-5 to TRBJ2-5, with unresolved D. V lost 9 bases and J lost 3, with 14 bases in between. The CDR3 sequence is 13 residues long. Germline V lookup: CDR1 MNHEY, CDR2 SVGAGI. The CDR3 sequence is CASYAPLEETQYF. CDR3 nucleotide sequence: TGTGCCAGTTACGCGCCCCTCGAAGAGACCCAGTACTTC.